This T cell receptor (beta chain) was captured in a study of OX40 agonist ivuxolimab in advanced cancers. Study summary: Patients received ivuxolimab, an agonistic anti-OX40 (CD134) antibody. Patients received intravenous ivuxolimab every 2 weeks at 0.01 to 10 mg/kg.

The protocol was immunoSEQ multiplex PCR, while the TCRdb copy is restricted to in-frame clones and leaves out a portion. The sample has about 82,000 clones; roughly 92% are singletons. Between the trimmed V and J ends, which lost 4 bases and 2 bases, there was a span of 16 bases. The CDR3 is made up of 16 amino acids. Germline CDR1 SGHDT, CDR2 YYEEEE. The source was CD4+ or CD8+ T cells sorted from blood, collected in a trial of the OX40 agonist ivuxolimab. This chain connects TRBV5-6 to TRBJ2-1, with D perhaps matching TRBD2 (5 bases). The clonotype was recovered from an adult with an advanced solid tumor such as melanoma, head and neck, liver or kidney cancer. CDR3 residues: CASSVGLTGAYNEQFF. For the CDR3, the DNA is TGTGCCAGCAGCGTAGGACTTACTGGGGCCTACAATGAGCAGTTCTTC.